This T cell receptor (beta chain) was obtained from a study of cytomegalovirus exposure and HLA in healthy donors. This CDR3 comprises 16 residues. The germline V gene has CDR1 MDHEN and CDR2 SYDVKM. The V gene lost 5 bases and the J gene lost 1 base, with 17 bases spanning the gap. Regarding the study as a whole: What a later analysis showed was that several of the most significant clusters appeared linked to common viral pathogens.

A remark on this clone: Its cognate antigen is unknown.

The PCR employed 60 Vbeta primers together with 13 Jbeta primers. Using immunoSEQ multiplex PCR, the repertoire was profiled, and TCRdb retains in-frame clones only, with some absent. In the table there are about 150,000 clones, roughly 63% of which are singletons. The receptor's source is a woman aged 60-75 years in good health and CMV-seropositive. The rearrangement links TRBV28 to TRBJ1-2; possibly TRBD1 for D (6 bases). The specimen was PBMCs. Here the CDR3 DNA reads TGTGCCAGCAGTATCCCTGCCGGGACACTTAACTATGGCTACACCTTC. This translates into CASSIPAGTLNYGYTF.